The 8 T cell receptor beta chains reported below all come from one sample, sequenced in a study of blood T cell repertoires in COVID-19. Clones were sequenced by immunoSEQ multiplex PCR, and TCRdb holds only the in-frame ones, with some missing. The data hold fewer than 200,000 clones, with approximately 84% observed a single time. Sequenced: peripheral blood. These receptors were collected from a woman older than 75 with COVID-19, enrolled during active disease.

This clone occurred a few times. V usage is TRBV4-1 and J usage is TRBJ2-7; D possibly corresponds to TRBD2 (6 bases). The CDR3 covers 15 residues. The germline CDR1 and CDR2 sequences are MGHRA and YSYEKL. Deletions cut 1 base from V and 2 bases from J, with 12 bases between. CDR3 nucleotide sequence: TGCGCCAGCAGCCAAGGTCAAGGGACTCCCTACGAGCAGTACTTC. Residues: CASSQGQGTPYEQYF.

V and J are TRBV4-3 and TRBJ2-1, with TRBD2 matching 11 bases. With V trimmed by 0 bases and J by 1 base, 5 bases remained unmatched. Germline V CDR1 and CDR2: LGHNA, YSLEER. The CDR3 extends over 18 amino acids. CDR3 DNA sequence: TGCGCCAGCAGCCAAGACTCCGGGACTAGCGGTTCCTACAATGAGCAGTTCTTC. Residues: CASSQDSGTSGSYNEQFF.

The chain is built from TRBV6-4 and TRBJ2-1; D unclear. The CDR3 contains 17 residues. The V gene lost 0 bases and the J gene lost 0 bases, with 12 bases spanning the gap. The germline gives CDR1 MRHNA, CDR2 SNTAGT. This chain's CDR3 is CASSDSSNPSSYNEQFF. In nucleotides, the CDR3 is TGTGCCAGCAGTGACTCATCAAATCCCAGCTCCTACAATGAGCAGTTCTTC.

The chain combines TRBV18 with TRBJ1-4; D perhaps matches TRBD1 (5 bases). V dropped 3 bases and J dropped 7 bases, with 12 bases sitting between them. The CDR3 runs 14 residues. The germline V gene has CDR1 KGHSH and CDR2 LQKENI. In nucleotides, the CDR3 is TGTGCCAGCTCACCCCGACAGTTTGGTGAAAAACTGTTTTTT. Its protein is CASSPRQFGEKLFF. The full variable domain, rest sourced from reference TRBV18 and TRBJ1-4, is NAGVMQNPRHLVRRRGQEARLRCSPMKGHSHVYWYRQLPEEGLKFMVYLQKENIIDESGMPKERFSAEFPKEGPSILRIQQVVRGDSAAYFCASSPRQFGEKLFFGSGTQLSVL.

The chain is built from TRBV29-1 and TRBJ2-1; D is undetermined. CDR3 length: 10 amino acids. The germline CDR1 and CDR2 sequences are SQVTM and ANQGSEA. Trimming pared 3 bases from V and 7 bases from J, leaving 4 bases between. The CDR3 sequence: CSVDRNEQFF. For the CDR3, the DNA is TGCAGCGTTGACCGGAATGAGCAGTTCTTC.

This chain links TRBV23-1 with TRBJ2-7, with 8 bases identical to TRBD1. TRBV23-1 belongs to the ORF category, with a function that is uncertain. The CDR3 consists of 16 residues. Trimming at V came to 2 bases and at J to 4 bases, leaving 10 bases not matched to a gene. The CDR3 here is CASSQGYRGDSYEQYF. CDR3 nucleotides: TGCGCCAGCAGTCAAGGATACAGGGGGGACTCTTACGAGCAGTACTTC.

The chain carries TRBV5-1 and TRBJ2-5; 10 bases are shared with TRBD2. The CDR3 loop spans 15 amino acids. The V gene's germline CDR1 is SGHRS and CDR2 YFSETQ. V dropped 0 bases and J dropped 4; count of bases not matched to a gene: 3. For the CDR3, the DNA is TGCGCCAGCAGCTTGGAAGCGGGAGGGGGAGAGACCCAGTACTTC. As protein: CASSLEAGGGETQYF.

This chain connects TRBV27 to TRBJ2-7; 13 bases agree with TRBD2. Germline V gives CDR1 MNHEY, CDR2 SMNVEV (reference sequence). The CDR3 consists of 17 residues. V lost 3 bases, J lost 0 bases, and 5 bases stayed unmatched. CDR3 coding DNA: TGTGCCAGCAGTTTCGCCCGGACTAGCGGGAGCTCCTACGAGCAGTACTTC. Residues: CASSFARTSGSSYEQYF.